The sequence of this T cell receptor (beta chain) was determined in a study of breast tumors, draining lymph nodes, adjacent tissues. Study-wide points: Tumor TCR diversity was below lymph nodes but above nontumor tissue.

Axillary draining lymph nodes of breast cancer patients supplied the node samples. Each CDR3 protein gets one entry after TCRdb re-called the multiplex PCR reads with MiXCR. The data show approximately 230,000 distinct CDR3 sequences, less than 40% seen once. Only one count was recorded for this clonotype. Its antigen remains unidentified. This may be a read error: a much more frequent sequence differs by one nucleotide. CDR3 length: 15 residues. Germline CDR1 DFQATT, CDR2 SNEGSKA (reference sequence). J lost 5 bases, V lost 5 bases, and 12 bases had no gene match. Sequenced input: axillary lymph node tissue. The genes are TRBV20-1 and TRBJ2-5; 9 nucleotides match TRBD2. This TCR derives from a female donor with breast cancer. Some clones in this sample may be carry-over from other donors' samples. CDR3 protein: CSALPGRGGPETQYF. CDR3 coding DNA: TGCAGTGCTCTCCCCGGGCGGGGGGGCCCTGAGACCCAGTACTTC.